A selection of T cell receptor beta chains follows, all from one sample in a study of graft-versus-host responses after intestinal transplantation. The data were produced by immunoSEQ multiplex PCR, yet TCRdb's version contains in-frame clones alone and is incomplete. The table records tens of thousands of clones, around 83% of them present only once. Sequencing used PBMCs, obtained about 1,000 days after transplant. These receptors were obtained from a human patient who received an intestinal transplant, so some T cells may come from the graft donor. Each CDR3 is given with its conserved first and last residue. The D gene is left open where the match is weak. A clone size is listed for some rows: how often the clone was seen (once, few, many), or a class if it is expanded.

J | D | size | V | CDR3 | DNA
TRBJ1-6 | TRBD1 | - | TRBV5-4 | CASSLQGGSYNSPLHF | TGTGCCAGCAGCTTGCAGGGGGGTTCCTATAATTCACCCCTCCACTTT
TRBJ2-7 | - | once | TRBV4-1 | CASSQDVAGFDEQYF | TGCGCCAGCAGCCAAGATGTGGCAGGCTTCGACGAGCAGTACTTC
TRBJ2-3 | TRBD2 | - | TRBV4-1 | CASSPPRGGTGGTDTQYF | TGCGCCAGCAGCCCTCCACGGGGGGGGACGGGTGGCACAGATACGCAGTATTTT
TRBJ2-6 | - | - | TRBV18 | CASSPTDRRAGANVLTF | TGTGCCAGCTCACCGACGGACAGGAGGGCTGGGGCCAACGTCCTGACTTTC
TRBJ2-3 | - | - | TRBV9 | CASSGAVSSTDTQYF | TGTGCCAGCAGCGGGGCAGTCTCTAGCACAGATACGCAGTATTTT
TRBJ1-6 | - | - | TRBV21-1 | CASSNGEGNSPLHF | TGTGCCAGCAGCAATGGTGAGGGGAATTCACCCCTCCACTTT
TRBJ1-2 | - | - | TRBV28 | CASSTQGYGYTF | TGTGCCAGCAGTACCCAGGGTTATGGCTACACCTTC
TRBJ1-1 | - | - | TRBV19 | CASRRAGPNTEAFF | TGTGCCAGTAGAAGGGCAGGGCCGAACACTGAAGCTTTCTTT
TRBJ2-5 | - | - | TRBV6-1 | CASSEAAGDQETQYF | TGTGCCAGCAGTGAAGCGGCAGGGGACCAAGAGACCCAGTACTTC
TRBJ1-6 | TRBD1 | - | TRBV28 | CASSLFQGDNSPLHF | TGTGCCAGCAGTTTATTTCAGGGGGATAATTCACCCCTCCACTTT
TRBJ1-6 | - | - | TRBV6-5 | CASTTAGFNSPLHF | TGTGCCAGCACAACGGCAGGGTTCAATTCACCCCTCCACTTT
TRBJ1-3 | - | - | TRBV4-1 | CASSQASGKTAWASGNTIYF | TGCGCCAGCAGCCAAGCCTCCGGGAAAACCGCCTGGGCATCTGGAAACACCATATATTTT
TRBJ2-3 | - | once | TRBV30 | CAWSTGLGGLTDTQYF | TGTGCCTGGAGTACCGGACTAGGGGGACTCACAGATACGCAGTATTTT
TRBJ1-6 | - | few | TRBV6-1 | CASMLGVYNSPLHF | TGTGCCAGCATGTTGGGGGTCTATAATTCACCCCTCCACTTT
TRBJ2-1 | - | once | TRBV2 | CASSDPGGLEQFF | TGTGCCAGCAGTGATCCCGGTGGGCTTGAGCAGTTCTTC
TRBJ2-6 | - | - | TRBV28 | CASSPLRMGGSGANVLTF | TGTGCCAGCAGTCCCTTGAGGATGGGGGGCTCTGGGGCCAACGTCCTGACTTTC
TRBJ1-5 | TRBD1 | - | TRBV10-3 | CATWTGGPNQPQHF | TGTGCCACCTGGACAGGGGGCCCCAATCAGCCCCAGCATTTT
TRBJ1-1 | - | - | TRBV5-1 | CASSLGRGHTEAFF | TGCGCCAGCAGCTTGGGCCGGGGGCACACTGAAGCTTTCTTT